Listed below are T cell receptor beta chains from one sample, sequenced in a study of CD8 T cells in Susac syndrome. One entry per CDR3 protein results from TCRdb running MiXCR on the immunoSEQ multiplex PCR reads. The table shows some 300,000 distinct CDR3 sequences, with around 83% occurring only once. The source material was CD8+ T cells from PBMCs. These TCRs come from a human donor with multiple sclerosis. CDR3s include the opening cysteine and the closing phenylalanine or tryptophan. D genes are given only for firm matches. Size tells how often a clone was seen (once, few, many) or the class of an expanded clone, and some rows leave it out.

size,D,V,J,CDR3,DNA
.,.,TRBV6-5,TRBJ2-5,CASSYHGGEWGVKETQYF,TGTGCCAGCAGTTACCATGGCGGGGAGTGGGGGGTCAAAGAGACCCAGTACTTC
.,TRBD1,TRBV11-2,TRBJ2-7,CASSLGTGYYEQYF,TGTGCCAGCAGCTTAGGGACAGGATACTACGAGCAGTACTTC
.,TRBD1,TRBV28,TRBJ1-2,CASSGGPASEDRASYPNYGYTF,TGTGCCAGCAGTGGAGGCCCGGCTTCGGAAGACAGGGCCTCTTACCCTAACTATGGCTACACCTTC
.,.,TRBV27,TRBJ2-3,CASHPWPRADTQYF,TGTGCCAGCCATCCCTGGCCCCGAGCAGATACGCAGTATTTT
.,.,TRBV7-9,TRBJ2-1,CASSFSGDEQFF,TGTGCCAGCAGCTTTTCCGGGGATGAGCAGTTCTTC
.,.,TRBV5-4,TRBJ2-1,CASSLGQEPYNEQFF,TGTGCCAGCAGCTTGGGACAGGAGCCATACAATGAGCAGTTCTTC
once,TRBD2,TRBV3-1,TRBJ2-1,CASSQEMLAGGQEQFF,TGTGCCAGCAGCCAAGAGATGTTAGCGGGAGGTCAGGAGCAGTTCTTC
.,.,TRBV2,TRBJ1-5,CASSGPGGQPQHF,TGTGCCAGCAGTGGCCCGGGTGGCCAGCCCCAGCATTTT
once,.,TRBV12-3/TRBV12-4,TRBJ2-4,CASSFRGSAKNIQYF,TGTGCCAGCAGTTTTCGGGGGTCGGCCAAAAACATTCAGTACTTC
.,TRBD2,TRBV10-3,TRBJ2-3,CAISESLAGDDTQYF,TGTGCCATCAGTGAGTCCCTAGCGGGAGATGATACGCAGTATTTT
.,TRBD2,TRBV6-5,TRBJ2-7,CASSYRAAGLDEQYF,TGTGCCAGCAGTTACCGGGCGGCCGGACTAGACGAGCAGTACTTC
.,.,TRBV9,TRBJ2-2,CASSVQRAGTQTGELFF,TGTGCCAGCAGCGTTCAACGGGCGGGTACCCAAACCGGGGAGCTGTTTTTT
.,.,TRBV3-1,TRBJ1-1,CASSQRKQTGTEAFF,TGTGCCAGCAGCCAACGTAAGCAAACAGGGACTGAAGCTTTCTTT
.,TRBD2,TRBV28,TRBJ2-1,CASSSHLDGLAVGWRDNEQFF,TGTGCCAGCAGTTCCCATCTAGACGGACTAGCGGTTGGGTGGCGAGACAATGAGCAGTTCTTC
.,.,TRBV28,TRBJ1-3,CASGSEGSGNTIYF,TGTGCCAGCGGTTCTGAGGGATCTGGAAACACCATATATTTT
.,.,TRBV12-3/TRBV12-4,TRBJ1-5,CASTYGGFRQPQHF,TGTGCCAGCACCTACGGGGGGTTCCGTCAGCCCCAGCATTTT
.,TRBD2,TRBV5-1,TRBJ2-1,CASSLSSGLYNEQFF,TGCGCCAGCAGCTTGTCTAGCGGCCTCTACAATGAGCAGTTCTTC
.,.,TRBV27,TRBJ2-7,CASSFSYPGSTYEQYF,TGTGCCAGCAGTTTCTCGTACCCGGGATCAACCTACGAGCAGTACTTC
.,.,TRBV7-8,TRBJ2-5,CASSLFFSQETQYF,TGTGCCAGCAGCTTATTTTTCAGCCAAGAGACCCAGTACTTC
.,.,TRBV7-2,TRBJ2-5,CASNKRLPGREGGETQYF,TGTGCCAGCAACAAAAGACTTCCGGGACGAGAGGGAGGAGAGACCCAGTACTTC
.,TRBD2,TRBV29-1,TRBJ2-1,CSGATSGGYNEQFF,TGCAGCGGAGCGACTAGCGGGGGTTACAATGAGCAGTTCTTC
.,TRBD1,TRBV20-1,TRBJ2-7,CSARATRQQGAWEQYF,TGCAGTGCTAGAGCAACAAGACAACAGGGGGCATGGGAGCAGTACTTC
.,.,TRBV7-9,TRBJ1-5,CASSLQGPVQPQHF,TGTGCCAGCAGCTTGCAGGGTCCCGTTCAGCCCCAGCATTTT
.,TRBD1,TRBV27,TRBJ1-1,CASSLVGAGGAGDFF,TGTGCCAGCAGTTTGGTGGGAGCAGGGGGCGCAGGGGATTTCTTT
.,TRBD2,TRBV20-1,TRBJ2-2,CSASETSVASEGGELFF,TGCAGTGCTAGCGAGACTAGCGTGGCGTCTGAAGGCGGGGAGCTGTTTTTT
.,TRBD2,TRBV7-7,TRBJ2-2,CASSEVLAGDTGELFF,TGTGCTAGCAGCGAAGTACTAGCGGGAGACACCGGGGAGCTGTTTTTT
.,TRBD1,TRBV25-1,TRBJ2-1,CATGGNRGLSFNEQFF,TGTGCCACCGGGGGCAACAGGGGGTTAAGCTTCAATGAGCAGTTCTTC
.,.,TRBV5-8,TRBJ2-5,CASSLARQRLETQYF,TGTGCCAGCAGCTTGGCTAGACAGAGGTTAGAGACCCAGTACTTC
.,.,TRBV5-1,TRBJ2-1,CASSFGRRDEQFF,TGCGCCAGCAGCTTCGGAAGAAGGGATGAGCAGTTCTTC
.,TRBD2,TRBV2,TRBJ2-3,CASSPGLVYF,TGTGCCAGCAGCCCGGGACTAGTTTATTTT
once,.,TRBV27,TRBJ2-3,CASSLWPSTDTQYF,TGTGCCAGCAGTTTATGGCCCAGCACAGATACGCAGTATTTT
.,TRBD2,TRBV6-5,TRBJ2-7,CASTYGTSGYEQYF,TGTGCCAGCACCTACGGGACTAGCGGCTACGAGCAGTACTTC
few,TRBD1,TRBV12-3/TRBV12-4,TRBJ2-1,CASSSGGNNEQFF,TGTGCCAGCAGTTCAGGGGGAAACAATGAGCAGTTCTTC
.,.,TRBV13,TRBJ1-1,CASSPLKAREGAFF,TGTGCCAGCAGCCCCCTAAAGGCCCGGGAAGGGGCCTTCTTT
.,TRBD1,TRBV9,TRBJ1-3,CASSVDRGSDTIYF,TGTGCCAGCAGCGTCGACAGGGGGTCGGACACCATATATTTT
once,TRBD1,TRBV27,TRBJ2-7,CASSLGSTTGLYEQYF,TGTGCCAGCAGTCTCGGTTCCACGACAGGGTTGTACGAGCAGTACTTC
.,.,TRBV5-1,TRBJ1-1,CASSLTGALEAFF,TGCGCCAGCAGCTTGACCGGGGCTCTCGAAGCTTTCTTT
.,.,TRBV27,TRBJ1-5,CASTPTGSNQPQHF,TGTGCCAGCACCCCAACAGGGAGCAATCAGCCCCAGCATTTT
.,.,TRBV6-5,TRBJ2-1,CASRDSRRSRFF,TGTGCCAGCAGGGACTCGCGTCGCTCCAGGTTCTTC
.,.,TRBV11-2,TRBJ2-1,CASSPRPYNEQFF,TGTGCCAGCAGCCCCCGACCCTACAATGAGCAGTTCTTC
few,.,TRBV19,TRBJ2-1,CASSIGLEGYNEQFF,TGTGCCAGTAGTATAGGACTAGAAGGGTACAATGAGCAGTTCTTC
.,.,TRBV6-5,TRBJ1-5,CASSTHVGAQPQHF,TGTGCCAGCAGTACCCATGTGGGGGCTCAGCCCCAGCATTTT
.,TRBD1,TRBV19,TRBJ1-6,CASQGAPHNSPLHF,TGTGCCAGCCAGGGGGCCCCTCATAATTCACCCCTCCACTTT
.,TRBD2,TRBV6-6,TRBJ2-1,CASQKTSGSREQFF,TGTGCCAGCCAGAAGACTAGCGGGAGCCGGGAGCAGTTCTTC
.,.,TRBV6-5,TRBJ2-1,CASSSPLNGALRSSYNEQFF,TGTGCCAGCAGTTCCCCGCTAAATGGGGCACTTCGTAGCTCCTACAATGAGCAGTTCTTC
.,TRBD1,TRBV10-3,TRBJ2-7,CAISERGDRDREQYF,TGTGCCATCAGTGAGAGGGGGGACAGGGATCGGGAGCAGTACTTC
once,TRBD2,TRBV11-3,TRBJ2-1,CASSSSRAGGPYNEQFF,TGTGCCAGCAGCTCCTCTCGGGCGGGAGGGCCTTACAATGAGCAGTTCTTC
.,.,TRBV7-9,TRBJ1-1,CASSPGRGYGAEAFF,TGTGCCAGCAGCCCTGGGAGGGGGTACGGGGCTGAAGCTTTCTTT
.,.,TRBV19,TRBJ1-2,CASISRGSYGYTF,TGTGCCAGTATTTCAAGGGGATCCTATGGCTACACCTTC
.,TRBD2,TRBV2,TRBJ2-7,CATLTGTSGLSSYEQYF,TGTGCCACCTTGACCGGGACTAGCGGGCTTAGCTCCTACGAGCAGTACTTC